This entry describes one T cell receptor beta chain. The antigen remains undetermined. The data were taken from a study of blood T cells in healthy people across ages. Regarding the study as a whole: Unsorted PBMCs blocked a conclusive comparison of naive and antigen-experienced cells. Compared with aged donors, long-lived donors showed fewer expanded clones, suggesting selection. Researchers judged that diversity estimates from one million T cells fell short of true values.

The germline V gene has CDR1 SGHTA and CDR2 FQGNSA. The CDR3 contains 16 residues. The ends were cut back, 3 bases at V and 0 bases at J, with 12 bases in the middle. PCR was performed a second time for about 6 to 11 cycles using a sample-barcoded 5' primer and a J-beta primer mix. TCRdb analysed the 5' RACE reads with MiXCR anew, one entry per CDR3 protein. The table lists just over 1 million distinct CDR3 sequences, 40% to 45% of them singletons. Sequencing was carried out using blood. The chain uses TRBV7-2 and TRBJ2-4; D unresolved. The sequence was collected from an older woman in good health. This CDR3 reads CASSFGQLLAKNIQYF. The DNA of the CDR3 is TGTGCCAGCAGCTTCGGGCAGCTCTTAGCCAAAAACATTCAGTACTTC.